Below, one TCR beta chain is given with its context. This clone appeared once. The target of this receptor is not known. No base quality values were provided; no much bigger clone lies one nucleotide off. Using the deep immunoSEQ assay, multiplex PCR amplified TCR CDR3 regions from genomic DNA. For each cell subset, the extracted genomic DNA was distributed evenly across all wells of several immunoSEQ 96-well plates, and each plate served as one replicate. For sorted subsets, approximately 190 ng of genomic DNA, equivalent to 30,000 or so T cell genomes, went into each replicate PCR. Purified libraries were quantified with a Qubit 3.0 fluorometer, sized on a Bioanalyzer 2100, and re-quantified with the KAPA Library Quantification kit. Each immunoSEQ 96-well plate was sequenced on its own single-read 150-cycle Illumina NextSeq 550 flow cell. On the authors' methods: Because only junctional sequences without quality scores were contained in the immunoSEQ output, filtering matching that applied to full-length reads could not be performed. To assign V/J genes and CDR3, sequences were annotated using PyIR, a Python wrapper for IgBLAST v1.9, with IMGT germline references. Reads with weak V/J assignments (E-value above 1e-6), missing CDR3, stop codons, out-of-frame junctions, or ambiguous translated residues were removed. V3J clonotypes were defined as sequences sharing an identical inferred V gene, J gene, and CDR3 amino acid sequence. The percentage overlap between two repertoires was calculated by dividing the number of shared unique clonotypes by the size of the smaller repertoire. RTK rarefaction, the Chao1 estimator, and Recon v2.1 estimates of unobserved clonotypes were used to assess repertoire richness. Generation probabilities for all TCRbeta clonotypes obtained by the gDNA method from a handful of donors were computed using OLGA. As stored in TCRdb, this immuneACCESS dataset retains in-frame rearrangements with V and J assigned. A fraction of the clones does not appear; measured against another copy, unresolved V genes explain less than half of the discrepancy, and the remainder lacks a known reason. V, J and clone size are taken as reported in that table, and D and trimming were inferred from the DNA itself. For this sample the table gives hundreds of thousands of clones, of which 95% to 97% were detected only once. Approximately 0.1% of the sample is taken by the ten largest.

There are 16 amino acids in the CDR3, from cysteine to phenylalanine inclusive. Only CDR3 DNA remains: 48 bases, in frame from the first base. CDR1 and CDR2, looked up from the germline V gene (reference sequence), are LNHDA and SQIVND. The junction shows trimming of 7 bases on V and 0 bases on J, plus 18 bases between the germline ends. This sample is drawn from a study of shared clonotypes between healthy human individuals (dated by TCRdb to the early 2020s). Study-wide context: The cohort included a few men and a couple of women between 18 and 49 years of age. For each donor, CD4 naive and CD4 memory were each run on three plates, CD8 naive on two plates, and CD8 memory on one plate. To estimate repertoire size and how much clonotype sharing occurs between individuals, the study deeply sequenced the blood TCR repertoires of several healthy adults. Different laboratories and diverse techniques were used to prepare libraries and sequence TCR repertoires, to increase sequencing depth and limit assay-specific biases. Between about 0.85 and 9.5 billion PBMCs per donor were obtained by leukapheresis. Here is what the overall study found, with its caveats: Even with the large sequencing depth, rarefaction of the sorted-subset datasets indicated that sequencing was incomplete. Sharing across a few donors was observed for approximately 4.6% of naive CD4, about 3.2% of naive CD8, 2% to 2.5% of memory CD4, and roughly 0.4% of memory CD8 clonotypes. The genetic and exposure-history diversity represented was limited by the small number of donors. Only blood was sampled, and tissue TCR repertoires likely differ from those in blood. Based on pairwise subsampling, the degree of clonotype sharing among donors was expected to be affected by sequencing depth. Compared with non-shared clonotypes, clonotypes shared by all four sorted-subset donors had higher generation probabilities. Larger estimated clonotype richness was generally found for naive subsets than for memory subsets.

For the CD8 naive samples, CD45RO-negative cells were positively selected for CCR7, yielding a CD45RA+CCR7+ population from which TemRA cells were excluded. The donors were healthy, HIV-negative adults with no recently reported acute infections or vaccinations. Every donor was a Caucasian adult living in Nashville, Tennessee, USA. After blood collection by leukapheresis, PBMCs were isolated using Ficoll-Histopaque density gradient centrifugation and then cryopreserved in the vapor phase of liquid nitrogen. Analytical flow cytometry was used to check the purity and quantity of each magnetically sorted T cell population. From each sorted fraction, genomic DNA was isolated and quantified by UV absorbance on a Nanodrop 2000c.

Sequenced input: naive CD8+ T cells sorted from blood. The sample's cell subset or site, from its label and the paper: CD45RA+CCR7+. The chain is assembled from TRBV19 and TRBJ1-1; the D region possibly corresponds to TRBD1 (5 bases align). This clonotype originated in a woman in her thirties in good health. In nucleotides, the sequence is TGTGCCAGTACCCATGATGGGGCGCGGATGAACACTGAAGCTTTCTTT. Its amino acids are CASTHDGARMNTEAFF.